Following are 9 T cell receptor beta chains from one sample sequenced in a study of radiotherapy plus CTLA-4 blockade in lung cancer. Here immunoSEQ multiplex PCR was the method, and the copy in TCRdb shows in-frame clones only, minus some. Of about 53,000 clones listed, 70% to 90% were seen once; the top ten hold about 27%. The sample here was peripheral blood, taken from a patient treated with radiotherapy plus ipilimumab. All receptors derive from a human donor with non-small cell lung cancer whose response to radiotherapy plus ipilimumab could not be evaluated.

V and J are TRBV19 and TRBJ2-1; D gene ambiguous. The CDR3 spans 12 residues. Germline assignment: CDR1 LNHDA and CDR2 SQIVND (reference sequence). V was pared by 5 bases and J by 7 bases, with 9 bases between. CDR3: CASSASPNEQFF. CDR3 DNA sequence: TGTGCCAGTAGTGCTAGTCCAAATGAGCAGTTCTTC.

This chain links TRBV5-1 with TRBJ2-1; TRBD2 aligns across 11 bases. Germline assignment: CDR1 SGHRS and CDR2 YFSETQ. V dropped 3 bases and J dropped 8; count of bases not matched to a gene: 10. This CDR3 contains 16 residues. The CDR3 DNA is TGCGCCAGCAGCTCAGGTTTAGCGGGAGGGCCCGATGAGCAGTTCTTC. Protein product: CASSSGLAGGPDEQFF.

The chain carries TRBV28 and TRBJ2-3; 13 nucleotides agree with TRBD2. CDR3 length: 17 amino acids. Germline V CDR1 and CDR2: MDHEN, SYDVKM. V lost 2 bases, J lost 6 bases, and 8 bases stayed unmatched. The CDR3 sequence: CASSLGLAGAPRDTQYF. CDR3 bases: TGTGCCAGCAGTTTAGGACTAGCGGGAGCCCCACGGGATACGCAGTATTTT.

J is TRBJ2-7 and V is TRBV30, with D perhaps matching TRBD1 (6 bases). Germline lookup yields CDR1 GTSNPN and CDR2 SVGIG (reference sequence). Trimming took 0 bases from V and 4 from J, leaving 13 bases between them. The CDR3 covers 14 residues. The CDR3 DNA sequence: TGTGCCTGGAGTGTACCAGGGGTTTTGTACGAGCAGTACTTC. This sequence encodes CAWSVPGVLYEQYF.

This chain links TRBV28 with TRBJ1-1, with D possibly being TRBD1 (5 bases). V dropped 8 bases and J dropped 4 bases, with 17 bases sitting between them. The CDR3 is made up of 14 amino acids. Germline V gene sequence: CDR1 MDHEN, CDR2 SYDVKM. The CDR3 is CASARRGGRTEAFF. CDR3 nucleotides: TGTGCCAGCGCTAGGAGGGGCGGGCGCACTGAAGCTTTCTTT.

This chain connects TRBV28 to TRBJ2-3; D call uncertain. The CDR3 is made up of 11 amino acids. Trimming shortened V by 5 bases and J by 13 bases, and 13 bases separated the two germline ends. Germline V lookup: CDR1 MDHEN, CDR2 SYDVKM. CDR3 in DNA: TGTGCCAGCAGTAAGTCTCTAGAGGAGTATTTT. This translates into CASSKSLEEYF.

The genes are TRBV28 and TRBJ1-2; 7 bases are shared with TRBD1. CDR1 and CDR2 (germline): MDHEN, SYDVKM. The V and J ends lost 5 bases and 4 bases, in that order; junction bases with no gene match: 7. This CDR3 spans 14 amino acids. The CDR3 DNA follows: TGTGCCAGCAGTCGGACCGGGACAGCCTATGGCTACACCTTC. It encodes CASSRTGTAYGYTF.

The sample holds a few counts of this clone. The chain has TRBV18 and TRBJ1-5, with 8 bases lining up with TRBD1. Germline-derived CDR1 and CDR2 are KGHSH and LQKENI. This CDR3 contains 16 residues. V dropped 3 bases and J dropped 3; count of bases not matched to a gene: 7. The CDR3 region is CASSPAGTGNNQPQHF. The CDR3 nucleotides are TGTGCCAGCTCACCCGCCGGGACAGGAAACAATCAGCCCCAGCATTTT. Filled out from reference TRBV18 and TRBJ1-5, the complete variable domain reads NAGVMQNPRHLVRRRGQEARLRCSPMKGHSHVYWYRQLPEEGLKFMVYLQKENIIDESGMPKERFSAEFPKEGPSILRIQQVVRGDSAAYFCASSPAGTGNNQPQHFGDGTRLSIL.

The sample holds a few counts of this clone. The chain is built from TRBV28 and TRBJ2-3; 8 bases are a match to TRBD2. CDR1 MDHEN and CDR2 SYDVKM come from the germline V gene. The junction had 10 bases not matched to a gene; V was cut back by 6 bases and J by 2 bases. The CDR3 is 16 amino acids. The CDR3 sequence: CASSSYSGTPTDTQYF. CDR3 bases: TGTGCCAGCAGCTCCTATAGCGGGACCCCCACAGATACGCAGTATTTT. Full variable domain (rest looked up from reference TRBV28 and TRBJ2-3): DVKVTQSSRYLVKRTGEKVFLECVQDMDHENMFWYRQDPGLGLRLIYFSYDVKMKEKGDIPEGYSVSREKKERFSLILESASTNQTSMYLCASSSYSGTPTDTQYFGPGTRLTVL.